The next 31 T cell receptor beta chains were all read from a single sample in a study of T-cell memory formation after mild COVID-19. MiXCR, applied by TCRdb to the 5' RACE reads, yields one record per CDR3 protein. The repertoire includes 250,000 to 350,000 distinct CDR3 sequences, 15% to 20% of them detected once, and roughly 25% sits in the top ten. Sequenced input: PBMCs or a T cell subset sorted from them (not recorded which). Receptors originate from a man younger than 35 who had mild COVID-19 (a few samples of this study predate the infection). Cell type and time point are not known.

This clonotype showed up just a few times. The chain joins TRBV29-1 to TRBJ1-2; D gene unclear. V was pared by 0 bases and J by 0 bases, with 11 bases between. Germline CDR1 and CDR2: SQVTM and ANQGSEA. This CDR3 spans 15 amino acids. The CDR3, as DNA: TGCAGCGTTGAAGAAGGGAGGGTAGCTAACTATGGCTACACCTTC. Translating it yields CSVEEGRVANYGYTF.

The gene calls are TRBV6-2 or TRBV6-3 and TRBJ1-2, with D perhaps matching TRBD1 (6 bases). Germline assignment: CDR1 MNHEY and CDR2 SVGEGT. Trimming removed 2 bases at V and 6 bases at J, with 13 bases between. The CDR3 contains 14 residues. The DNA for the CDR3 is TGTGCCAGCAGTTACCTGCGGACAGCGAATGGCTACACCTTC. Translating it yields CASSYLRTANGYTF.

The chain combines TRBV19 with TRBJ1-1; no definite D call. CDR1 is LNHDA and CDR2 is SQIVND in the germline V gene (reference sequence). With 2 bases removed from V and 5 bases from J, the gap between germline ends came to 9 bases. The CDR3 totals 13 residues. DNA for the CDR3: TGTGCCAGTAGTATAATGGCAGCTACTGAAGCTTTCTTT. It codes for CASSIMAATEAFF.

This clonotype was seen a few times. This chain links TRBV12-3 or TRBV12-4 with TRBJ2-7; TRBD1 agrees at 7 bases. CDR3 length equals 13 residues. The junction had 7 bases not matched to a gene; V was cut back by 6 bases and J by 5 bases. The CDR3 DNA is TGTGCCAGCAGCCCAGGGGGTCCCGACGAGCAGTACTTC. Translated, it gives CASSPGGPDEQYF.

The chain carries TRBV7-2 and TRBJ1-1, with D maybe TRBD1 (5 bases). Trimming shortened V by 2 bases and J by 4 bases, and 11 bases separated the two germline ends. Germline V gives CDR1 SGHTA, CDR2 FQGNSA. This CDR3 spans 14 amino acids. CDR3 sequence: CASSLRGRGTEAFF. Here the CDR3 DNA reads TGTGCCAGCAGCTTACGGGGCAGAGGCACTGAAGCTTTCTTT. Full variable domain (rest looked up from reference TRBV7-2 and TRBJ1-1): GAGVSQSPSNKVTEKGKDVELRCDPISGHTALYWYRQSLGQGLEFLIYFQGNSAPDKSGLPSDRFSAERTGGSVSTLTIQRTQQEDSAVYLCASSLRGRGTEAFFGQGTRLTVV.

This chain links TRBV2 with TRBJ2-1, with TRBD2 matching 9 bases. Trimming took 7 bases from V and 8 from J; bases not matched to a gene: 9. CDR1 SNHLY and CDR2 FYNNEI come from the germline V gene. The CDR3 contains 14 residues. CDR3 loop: CASKGGGALYEQFF. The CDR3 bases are TGTGCCAGCAAAGGCGGGGGGGCCCTCTATGAGCAGTTCTTC.

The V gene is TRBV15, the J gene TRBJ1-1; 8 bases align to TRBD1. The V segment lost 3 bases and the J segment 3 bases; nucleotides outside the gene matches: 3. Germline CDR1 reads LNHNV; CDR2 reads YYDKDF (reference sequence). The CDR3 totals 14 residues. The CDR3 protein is CATSRDRAYTEAFF. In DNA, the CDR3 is TGTGCCACCAGCAGGGACAGGGCTTACACTGAAGCTTTCTTT.

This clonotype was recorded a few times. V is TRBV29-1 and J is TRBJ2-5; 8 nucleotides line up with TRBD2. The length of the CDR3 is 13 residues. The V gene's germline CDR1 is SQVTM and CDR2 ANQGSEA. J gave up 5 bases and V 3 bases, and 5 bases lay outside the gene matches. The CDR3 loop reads CSVEGGRTETQYF. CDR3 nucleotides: TGCAGCGTTGAGGGCGGGAGGACGGAGACCCAGTACTTC.

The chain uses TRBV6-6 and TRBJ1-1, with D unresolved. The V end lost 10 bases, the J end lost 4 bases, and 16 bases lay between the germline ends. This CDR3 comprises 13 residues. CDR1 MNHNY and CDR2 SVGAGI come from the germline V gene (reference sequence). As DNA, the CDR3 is TGTGCCACCGAGGGAGGGTATGGCACTGAAGCTTTCTTT. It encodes CATEGGYGTEAFF.

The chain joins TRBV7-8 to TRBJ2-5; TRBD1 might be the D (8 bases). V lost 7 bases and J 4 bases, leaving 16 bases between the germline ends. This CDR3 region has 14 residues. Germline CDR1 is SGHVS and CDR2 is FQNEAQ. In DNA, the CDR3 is TGTGCCAGCAACCCGACAGGGGAGGGAGAGACCCAGTACTTC. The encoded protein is CASNPTGEGETQYF.

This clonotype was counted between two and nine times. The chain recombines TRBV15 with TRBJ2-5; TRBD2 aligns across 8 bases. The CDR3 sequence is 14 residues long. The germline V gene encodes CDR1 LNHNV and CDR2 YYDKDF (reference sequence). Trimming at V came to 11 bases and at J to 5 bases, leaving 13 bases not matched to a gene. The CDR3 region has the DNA TGTGCCGTACCAGCGGGGGCCGGTGGGGAGACCCAGTACTTC. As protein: CAVPAGAGGETQYF.

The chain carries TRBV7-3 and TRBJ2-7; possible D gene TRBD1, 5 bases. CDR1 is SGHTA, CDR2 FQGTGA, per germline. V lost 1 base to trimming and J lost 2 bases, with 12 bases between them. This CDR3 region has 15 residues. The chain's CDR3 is CASSLRRGAAYEQYF. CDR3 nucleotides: TGTGCCAGCAGCTTAAGACGTGGGGCCGCCTACGAGCAGTACTTC.

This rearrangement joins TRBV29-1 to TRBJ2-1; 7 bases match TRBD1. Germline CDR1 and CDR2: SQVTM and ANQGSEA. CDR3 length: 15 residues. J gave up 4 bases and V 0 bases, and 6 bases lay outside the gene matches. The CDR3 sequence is CSVEEPTGTYNEQFF. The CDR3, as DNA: TGCAGCGTTGAAGAGCCGACAGGGACATACAATGAGCAGTTCTTC.

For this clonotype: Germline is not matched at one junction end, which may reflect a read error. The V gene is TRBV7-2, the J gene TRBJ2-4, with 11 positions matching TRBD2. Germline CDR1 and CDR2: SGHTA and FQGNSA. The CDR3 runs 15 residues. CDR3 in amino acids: CASSLAGLAGAPQDF. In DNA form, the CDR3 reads TGTGCCAGCAGCTTAGCCGGACTAGCGGGTGCGCCCCAGGACTTC. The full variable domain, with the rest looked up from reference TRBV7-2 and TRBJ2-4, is GAGVSQSPSNKVTEKGKDVELRCDPISGHTALYWYRQSLGQGLEFLIYFQGNSAPDKSGLPSDRFSAERTGGSVSTLTIQRTQQEDSAVYLCASSLAGLAGAPQDFGAGTRLSVL.

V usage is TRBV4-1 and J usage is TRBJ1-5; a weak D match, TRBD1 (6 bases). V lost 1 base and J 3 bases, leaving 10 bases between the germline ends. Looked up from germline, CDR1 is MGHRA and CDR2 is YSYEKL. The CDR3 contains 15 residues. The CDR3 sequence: CASSQVRQDNQPQHF. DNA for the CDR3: TGCGCCAGCAGCCAAGTGCGACAGGACAATCAGCCCCAGCATTTT.

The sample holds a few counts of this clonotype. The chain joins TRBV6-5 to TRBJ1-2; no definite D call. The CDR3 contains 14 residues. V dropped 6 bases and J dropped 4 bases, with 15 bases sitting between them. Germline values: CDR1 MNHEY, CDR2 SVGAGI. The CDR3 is CASRATEKGYGYTF. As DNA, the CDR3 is TGTGCCAGCAGAGCCACTGAAAAAGGCTATGGCTACACCTTC.

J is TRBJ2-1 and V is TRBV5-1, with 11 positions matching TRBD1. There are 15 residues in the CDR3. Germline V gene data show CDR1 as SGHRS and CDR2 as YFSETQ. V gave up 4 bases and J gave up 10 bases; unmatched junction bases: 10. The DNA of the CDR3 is TGCGCCAGCAGCGACGGACAGGGGGCGGTTTGGGAGCAGTTCTTC. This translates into CASSDGQGAVWEQFF.

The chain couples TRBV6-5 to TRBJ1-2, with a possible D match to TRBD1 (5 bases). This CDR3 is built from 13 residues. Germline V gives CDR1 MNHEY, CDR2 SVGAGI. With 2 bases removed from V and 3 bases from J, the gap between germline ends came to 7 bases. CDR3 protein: CASSYEGHYGYTF. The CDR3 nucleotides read TGTGCCAGCAGTTACGAGGGGCACTATGGCTACACCTTC.

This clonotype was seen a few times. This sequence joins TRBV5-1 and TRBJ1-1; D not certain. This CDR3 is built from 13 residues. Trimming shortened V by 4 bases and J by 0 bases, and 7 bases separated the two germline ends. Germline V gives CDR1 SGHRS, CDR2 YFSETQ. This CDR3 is CASSAGLNTEAFF. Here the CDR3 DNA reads TGCGCCAGCAGCGCAGGCCTGAACACTGAAGCTTTCTTT. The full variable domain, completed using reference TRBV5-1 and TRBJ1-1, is KAGVTQTPRYLIKTRGQQVTLSCSPISGHRSVSWYQQTPGQGLQFLFEYFSETQRNKGNFPGRFSGRQFSNSRSEMNVSTLELGDSALYLCASSAGLNTEAFFGQGTRLTVV.

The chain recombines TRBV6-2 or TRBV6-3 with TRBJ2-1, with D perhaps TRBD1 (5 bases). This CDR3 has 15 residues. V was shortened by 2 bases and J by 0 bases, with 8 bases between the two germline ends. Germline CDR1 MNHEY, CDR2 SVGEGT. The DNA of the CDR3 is TGTGCCAGCAGTTACAGGGGTAGCTCCTACAATGAGCAGTTCTTC. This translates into CASSYRGSSYNEQFF.

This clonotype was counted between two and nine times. CDR3 in amino acids: CASSSRKETQYF. CDR3 DNA: TGTGCCAGCAGTTCCCGGAAAGAGACCCAGTACTTC. This chain joins TRBV28 and TRBJ2-5; D is unresolved. Germline CDR1 is MDHEN and CDR2 is SYDVKM. V lost 4 bases and J 3 bases, leaving 6 bases between the germline ends. The CDR3 consists of 12 residues.

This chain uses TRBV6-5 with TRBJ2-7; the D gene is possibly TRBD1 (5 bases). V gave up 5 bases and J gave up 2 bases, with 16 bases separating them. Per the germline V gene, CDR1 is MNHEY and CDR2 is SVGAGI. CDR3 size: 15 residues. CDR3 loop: CASSTTAESPYEQYF. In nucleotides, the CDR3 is TGTGCCAGCAGTACGACAGCTGAATCTCCCTACGAGCAGTACTTC.

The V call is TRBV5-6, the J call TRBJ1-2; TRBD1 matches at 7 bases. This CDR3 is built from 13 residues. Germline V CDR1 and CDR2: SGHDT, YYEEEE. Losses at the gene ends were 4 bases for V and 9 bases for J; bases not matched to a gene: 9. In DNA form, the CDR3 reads TGTGCCAGCAGCCCCGGACAGGTTCCAAGCTACACCTTC. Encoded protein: CASSPGQVPSYTF.

CDR3 in DNA: TGTGCCAGCAGTGGACAGGGGGGAAATCAGCCCCAGCATTTT. Translation: CASSGQGGNQPQHF. The chain joins TRBV6-2 or TRBV6-3 to TRBJ1-5; 10 positions match TRBD1. V dropped 5 bases and J dropped 4; count of bases not matched to a gene: 2. Germline V gene lookup returns CDR1 MNHEY and CDR2 SVGEGT. The CDR3 length is 14 residues.

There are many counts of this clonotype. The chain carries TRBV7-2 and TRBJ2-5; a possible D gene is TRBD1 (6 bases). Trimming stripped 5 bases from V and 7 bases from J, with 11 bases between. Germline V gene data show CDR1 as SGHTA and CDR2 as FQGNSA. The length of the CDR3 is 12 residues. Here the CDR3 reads CASSRQGGTQYF. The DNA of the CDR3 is TGTGCCAGCAGCCGTCAAGGGGGGACCCAGTACTTC.

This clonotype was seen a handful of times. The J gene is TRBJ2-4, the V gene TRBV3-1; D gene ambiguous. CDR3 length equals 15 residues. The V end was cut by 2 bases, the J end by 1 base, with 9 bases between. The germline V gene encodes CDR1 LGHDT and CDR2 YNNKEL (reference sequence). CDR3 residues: CASSQRAGAKNIQYF. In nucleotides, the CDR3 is TGTGCCAGCAGCCAAAGGGCCGGGGCCAAAAACATTCAGTACTTC.

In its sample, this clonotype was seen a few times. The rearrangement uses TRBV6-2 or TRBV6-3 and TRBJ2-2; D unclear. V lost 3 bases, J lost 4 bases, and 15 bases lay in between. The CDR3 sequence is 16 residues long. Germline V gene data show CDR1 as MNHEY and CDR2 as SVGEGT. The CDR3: CASSYAGPLSTGELFF. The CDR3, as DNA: TGTGCCAGCAGTTATGCCGGTCCCCTCAGCACCGGGGAGCTGTTTTTT.

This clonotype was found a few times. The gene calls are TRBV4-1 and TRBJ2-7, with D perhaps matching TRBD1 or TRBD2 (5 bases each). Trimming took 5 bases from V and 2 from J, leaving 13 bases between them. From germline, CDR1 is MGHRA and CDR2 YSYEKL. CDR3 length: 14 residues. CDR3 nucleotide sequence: TGCGCCAGCAGCTACGGGACCGACACCTACGAGCAGTACGTC. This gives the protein CASSYGTDTYEQYV.

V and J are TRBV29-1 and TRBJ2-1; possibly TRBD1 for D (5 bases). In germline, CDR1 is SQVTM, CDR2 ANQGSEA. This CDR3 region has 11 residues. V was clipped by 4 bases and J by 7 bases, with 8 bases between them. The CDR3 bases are TGCAGCGTTGTTGGGGCAAATGAGCAGTTCTTC. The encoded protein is CSVVGANEQFF.

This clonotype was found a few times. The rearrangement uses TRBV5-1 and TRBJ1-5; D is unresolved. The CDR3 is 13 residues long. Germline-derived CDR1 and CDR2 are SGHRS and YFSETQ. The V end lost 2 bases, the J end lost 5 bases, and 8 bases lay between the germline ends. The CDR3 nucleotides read TGCGCCAGCAGCTTATCCCGAGATCAGCCCCAGCATTTT. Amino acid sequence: CASSLSRDQPQHF.

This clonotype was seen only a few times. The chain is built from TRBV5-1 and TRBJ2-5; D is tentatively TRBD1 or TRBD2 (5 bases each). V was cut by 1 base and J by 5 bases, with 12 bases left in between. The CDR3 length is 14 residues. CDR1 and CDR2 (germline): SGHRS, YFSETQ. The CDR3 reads CASSLWGSSETQYF. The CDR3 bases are TGCGCCAGCAGCTTGTGGGGGAGCTCGGAGACCCAGTACTTC.